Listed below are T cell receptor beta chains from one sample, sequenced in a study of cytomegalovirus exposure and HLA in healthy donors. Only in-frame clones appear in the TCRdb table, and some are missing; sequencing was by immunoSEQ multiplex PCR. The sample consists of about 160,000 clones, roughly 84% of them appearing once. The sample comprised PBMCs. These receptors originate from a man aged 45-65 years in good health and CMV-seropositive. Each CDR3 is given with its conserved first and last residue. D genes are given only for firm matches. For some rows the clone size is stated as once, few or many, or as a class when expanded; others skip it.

CDR3nt: TGTGCCAGCAGCGGGGCGGGATGGAAACTGTTTTTT
CDR3aa: CASSGAGWKLFF
d_gene: -
j_gene: TRBJ1-4
abundance: -
v_gene: TRBV2

CDR3nt: TGTGCCAGCAGTTACTTGGAACGGGGCTACGAGCAGTACTTC
CDR3aa: CASSYLERGYEQYF
d_gene: -
j_gene: TRBJ2-7
abundance: -
v_gene: TRBV6-6

CDR3nt: TGTGCCAGCAGCCGACCAGGGGTCCAGGGGCAGAACTATGGCTACACCTTC
CDR3aa: CASSRPGVQGQNYGYTF
d_gene: -
j_gene: TRBJ1-2
abundance: few
v_gene: TRBV14

CDR3nt: TGTGCCAGCAGCCAAGTCAGGGGCACTAATGAAAAACTGTTTTTT
CDR3aa: CASSQVRGTNEKLFF
d_gene: -
j_gene: TRBJ1-4
abundance: -
v_gene: TRBV14

CDR3nt: TGTGCCAGCAGTGAACAGGACAATGAGCAGTTCTTC
CDR3aa: CASSEQDNEQFF
d_gene: -
j_gene: TRBJ2-1
abundance: -
v_gene: TRBV25-1

CDR3nt: TGTGCCAGCAGCTTCAACGGGAGAGAGACCCAGTACTTC
CDR3aa: CASSFNGRETQYF
d_gene: -
j_gene: TRBJ2-5
abundance: -
v_gene: TRBV11-2

CDR3nt: TGTGCCAGCAGTGTGGGGAGACTAGCGGGAGGGTCTAGCACAGATACGCAGTATTTT
CDR3aa: CASSVGRLAGGSSTDTQYF
d_gene: TRBD2
j_gene: TRBJ2-3
abundance: -
v_gene: TRBV6-1

CDR3nt: TGTGCCAGCAGCGTAGGGGACAGGGGAGGAACCGGGGAGCTGTTTTTT
CDR3aa: CASSVGDRGGTGELFF
d_gene: TRBD1
j_gene: TRBJ2-2
abundance: -
v_gene: TRBV9

CDR3nt: TGTGCCAGCGTAGATATCGGGACCCAGTACTTC
CDR3aa: CASVDIGTQYF
d_gene: -
j_gene: TRBJ2-5
abundance: -
v_gene: TRBV6-1

CDR3nt: TGTGCCAGCCGGGCCCCTCAGGGGAATGAGCAGTTCTTC
CDR3aa: CASRAPQGNEQFF
d_gene: -
j_gene: TRBJ2-1
abundance: -
v_gene: TRBV28

CDR3nt: TGTGCCAGCAGCGCCGGGGGGGCCCGTTACAATGAGCAGTTCTTC
CDR3aa: CASSAGGARYNEQFF
d_gene: TRBD2
j_gene: TRBJ2-1
abundance: -
v_gene: TRBV7-9

CDR3nt: TGTGCCACCGAGGGACAGGTTAATGAAAAACTGTTTTTT
CDR3aa: CATEGQVNEKLFF
d_gene: TRBD1
j_gene: TRBJ1-4
abundance: -
v_gene: TRBV15

CDR3nt: TGTGCCAGCAGTGACAGGTTTAGCAATCAGCCCCAGCATTTT
CDR3aa: CASSDRFSNQPQHF
d_gene: -
j_gene: TRBJ1-5
abundance: -
v_gene: TRBV6-1

CDR3nt: TGTGCCAGCAGTGTGGACAGGGTCCACGAGCAGTACTTC
CDR3aa: CASSVDRVHEQYF
d_gene: TRBD1
j_gene: TRBJ2-7
abundance: once
v_gene: TRBV2

CDR3nt: TGTGCCAGCAGCTTGACAGGGGGAAATCAGCCCCAGCATTTT
CDR3aa: CASSLTGGNQPQHF
d_gene: TRBD1
j_gene: TRBJ1-5
abundance: -
v_gene: TRBV7-2

CDR3nt: TGTGCCAGCAGCCAAGAGGCTAGCGGGACCTACAATGAGCAGTTCTTC
CDR3aa: CASSQEASGTYNEQFF
d_gene: TRBD2
j_gene: TRBJ2-1
abundance: -
v_gene: TRBV4-2

CDR3nt: TGTGCCAGCAGCTTCCTCGACAGCTCCTACAATGAGCAGTTCTTC
CDR3aa: CASSFLDSSYNEQFF
d_gene: -
j_gene: TRBJ2-1
abundance: -
v_gene: TRBV5-5

CDR3nt: TGCGCCAGCAGCCAAGTACAGGGAGGCAATCAGCCCCAGCATTTT
CDR3aa: CASSQVQGGNQPQHF
d_gene: -
j_gene: TRBJ1-5
abundance: -
v_gene: TRBV4-1

CDR3nt: TGTGCCAGCAGTGAAGCGCCCCAGAAAGTTGCAACTAATGAAAAACTGTTTTTT
CDR3aa: CASSEAPQKVATNEKLFF
d_gene: -
j_gene: TRBJ1-4
abundance: -
v_gene: TRBV2

CDR3nt: TGTGCCAGCAGCCAGGTAGGCATTACTGGGGAGCAGTACTTC
CDR3aa: CASSQVGITGEQYF
d_gene: -
j_gene: TRBJ2-7
abundance: -
v_gene: TRBV5-6

CDR3nt: TGTGCCAGCAGCTCACATCGGAGCGGACGAGAGACCCAGTACTTC
CDR3aa: CASSSHRSGRETQYF
d_gene: -
j_gene: TRBJ2-5
abundance: once
v_gene: TRBV5-6

CDR3nt: TGTGCCATCAGTGAAAGACAGGCAGGGGATAGTGAAGCTTTCTTT
CDR3aa: CAISERQAGDSEAFF
d_gene: -
j_gene: TRBJ1-1
abundance: -
v_gene: TRBV10-3

CDR3nt: TGTGCCAGCAGCTACTATAAAAGCTCCTACAATGAGCAGTTCTTC
CDR3aa: CASSYYKSSYNEQFF
d_gene: -
j_gene: TRBJ2-1
abundance: few
v_gene: TRBV7-9

CDR3nt: TGTGCCAGCAGCGTAGCTGGGCACTCCGGGGCCAACGTCCTGACTTTC
CDR3aa: CASSVAGHSGANVLTF
d_gene: -
j_gene: TRBJ2-6
abundance: -
v_gene: TRBV9

CDR3nt: TGTGCCAGCAGCTTCATGACTAGCGGCTATGAGCAGTTCTTC
CDR3aa: CASSFMTSGYEQFF
d_gene: TRBD2
j_gene: TRBJ2-1
abundance: -
v_gene: TRBV5-6

CDR3nt: TGTGCCTGGGCTCCAACAGGGGAGAGAGGCTACACCTTC
CDR3aa: CAWAPTGERGYTF
d_gene: TRBD1
j_gene: TRBJ1-2
abundance: -
v_gene: TRBV30

CDR3nt: TGTGCCAGCAGCAAAGGGAATAGGACTAGCGGGGCCGACAATGAGCAGTTCTTC
CDR3aa: CASSKGNRTSGADNEQFF
d_gene: -
j_gene: TRBJ2-1
abundance: -
v_gene: TRBV21-1

CDR3nt: TGTGCCAGCACCCTTGGGGGGGGTGGCTACAATGAGCAGTTCTTC
CDR3aa: CASTLGGGGYNEQFF
d_gene: TRBD2
j_gene: TRBJ2-1
abundance: -
v_gene: TRBV7-9

CDR3nt: TGTGCCAGCAGCTTAGGTCTAGCGGGGGCCAGCTCCTACAATGAGCAGTTCTTC
CDR3aa: CASSLGLAGASSYNEQFF
d_gene: TRBD2
j_gene: TRBJ2-1
abundance: -
v_gene: TRBV11-2

CDR3nt: TGTGCCAGCATTCAGCCGGGACAGGGTATCAATGAGCAGTTCTTC
CDR3aa: CASIQPGQGINEQFF
d_gene: TRBD1
j_gene: TRBJ2-1
abundance: -
v_gene: TRBV7-9

CDR3nt: TGTTCCAGCAGCTCACACGACACGACAGGGATGGGATCACCCCTCCACTTT
CDR3aa: CSSSSHDTTGMGSPLHF
d_gene: TRBD1
j_gene: TRBJ1-6
abundance: -
v_gene: TRBV7-9

CDR3nt: TGTGCCAGCTCACCCACCCGGGACAGAGTCTACGAGCAGTACTTC
CDR3aa: CASSPTRDRVYEQYF
d_gene: TRBD1
j_gene: TRBJ2-7
abundance: -
v_gene: TRBV18

CDR3nt: TGCGCCAGCAGCTTAGCGGCGGGGCCCACAGATACGCAGTATTTT
CDR3aa: CASSLAAGPTDTQYF
d_gene: -
j_gene: TRBJ2-3
abundance: -
v_gene: TRBV5-1

CDR3nt: TGTGCCAGCTCACCAGCCATAACAGGGGACTATGGCTACACCTTC
CDR3aa: CASSPAITGDYGYTF
d_gene: TRBD1
j_gene: TRBJ1-2
abundance: -
v_gene: TRBV18

CDR3nt: TGTGCCAGCAGCCCTGGACACGCAACTAATGAAAAACTGTTTTTT
CDR3aa: CASSPGHATNEKLFF
d_gene: -
j_gene: TRBJ1-4
abundance: few
v_gene: TRBV9

CDR3nt: TGTGCCAGCAGTAACCTCTATAGCAATCAGCCCCAGCATTTT
CDR3aa: CASSNLYSNQPQHF
d_gene: -
j_gene: TRBJ1-5
abundance: -
v_gene: TRBV6-1

CDR3nt: TGTGCCAGCAGTGAAGAGCCCCACAGCCTAAGCTCTGGGGCCAACGTCCTGACTTTC
CDR3aa: CASSEEPHSLSSGANVLTF
d_gene: -
j_gene: TRBJ2-6
abundance: -
v_gene: TRBV6-1

CDR3nt: TGTGCCAGCAGCTTGGAGGCTAGCGGGATTGGTAGAAATGAGCAGTTCTTC
CDR3aa: CASSLEASGIGRNEQFF
d_gene: TRBD2
j_gene: TRBJ2-1
abundance: -
v_gene: TRBV5-4

CDR3nt: TGTGCCAGCAGTGATCTGTTGGGGCCCTATGGCTACACCTTC
CDR3aa: CASSDLLGPYGYTF
d_gene: -
j_gene: TRBJ1-2
abundance: -
v_gene: TRBV6-1

CDR3nt: TGTGCCAGCAGTGGAACAGGAGCTGGGGCCAACGTCCTGACTTTC
CDR3aa: CASSGTGAGANVLTF
d_gene: -
j_gene: TRBJ2-6
abundance: -
v_gene: TRBV11-3

CDR3nt: TGTGCCAGCAGCTTAACTGACGCCCGACGCACTAGCGGAGGGTACGAGCAGTACTTC
CDR3aa: CASSLTDARRTSGGYEQYF
d_gene: TRBD2
j_gene: TRBJ2-7
abundance: -
v_gene: TRBV7-9

CDR3nt: TGTGCCAGCAGCCGTACTAGCACGGGGGCAGATACGCAGTATTTT
CDR3aa: CASSRTSTGADTQYF
d_gene: -
j_gene: TRBJ2-3
abundance: -
v_gene: TRBV9

CDR3nt: TGCGCCAGCAGCTTGGCCTTAAAGGGACTAGCGGGAGGGGAGACCCAGTACTTC
CDR3aa: CASSLALKGLAGGETQYF
d_gene: TRBD2
j_gene: TRBJ2-5
abundance: -
v_gene: TRBV5-1

CDR3nt: TGTGCCAGCAGTAACCAGGGTAACAATCAGCCCCAGCATTTT
CDR3aa: CASSNQGNNQPQHF
d_gene: -
j_gene: TRBJ1-5
abundance: -
v_gene: TRBV6-5

CDR3nt: TGTGCCAGTAGTATCTACGGCGGGACGCAAGAGACCCAGTACTTC
CDR3aa: CASSIYGGTQETQYF
d_gene: -
j_gene: TRBJ2-5
abundance: -
v_gene: TRBV19

CDR3nt: TGTGCCAGTAGTATAGTGCATAAATCGGACACCGGGGAGCTGTTTTTT
CDR3aa: CASSIVHKSDTGELFF
d_gene: -
j_gene: TRBJ2-2
abundance: -
v_gene: TRBV19

CDR3nt: TGCGCCAGCAGGCTCCAACTAGCGGGAGGGCCGGATGAGCAGTTCTTC
CDR3aa: CASRLQLAGGPDEQFF
d_gene: TRBD2
j_gene: TRBJ2-1
abundance: -
v_gene: TRBV4-1

CDR3nt: TGCAGTGCTACCCCCTCGGGTACGCAGTATTTT
CDR3aa: CSATPSGTQYF
d_gene: -
j_gene: TRBJ2-3
abundance: -
v_gene: TRBV20-1

CDR3nt: TGTGCCAGCAGTGAGCGGCGGGGGAATGAGCAGTTCTTC
CDR3aa: CASSERRGNEQFF
d_gene: TRBD2
j_gene: TRBJ2-1
abundance: once
v_gene: TRBV2

CDR3nt: TGTGCCAGCAGTTCGTCGGGAGTCGCCTACTATGGCTACACCTTC
CDR3aa: CASSSSGVAYYGYTF
d_gene: -
j_gene: TRBJ1-2
abundance: -
v_gene: TRBV27

CDR3nt: TGTGCCAGCAGCTCGATGGCCTCTAGCGGTTTCTACAATGAGCAGTTCTTC
CDR3aa: CASSSMASSGFYNEQFF
d_gene: TRBD2
j_gene: TRBJ2-1
abundance: -
v_gene: TRBV5-6

CDR3nt: TGTGCCAGCAGCTCTTACTTTACAGGGGGCTATGGCTACACCTTC
CDR3aa: CASSSYFTGGYGYTF
d_gene: TRBD1
j_gene: TRBJ1-2
abundance: few
v_gene: TRBV11-2

CDR3nt: TGTGCCAGCAGCTTAAAAACAGGGGGTAAAGAGACCCAGTACTTC
CDR3aa: CASSLKTGGKETQYF
d_gene: TRBD1
j_gene: TRBJ2-5
abundance: -
v_gene: TRBV13

CDR3nt: TGTGCCAGCAGTTACGGCCAGGGGGCGGTCGACACTGAAGCTTTCTTT
CDR3aa: CASSYGQGAVDTEAFF
d_gene: TRBD1
j_gene: TRBJ1-1
abundance: -
v_gene: TRBV6-5

CDR3nt: TGTGCCAGCAGCTTAGAGGACAGATTATCTCAAGAGACCCAGTACTTC
CDR3aa: CASSLEDRLSQETQYF
d_gene: -
j_gene: TRBJ2-5
abundance: -
v_gene: TRBV7-6

CDR3nt: TGTGCCACCGGGACAGGCGGCCTGAGCTACGAGCAGTACTTC
CDR3aa: CATGTGGLSYEQYF
d_gene: TRBD1
j_gene: TRBJ2-7
abundance: -
v_gene: TRBV6-5